These 30 T cell receptor beta chains originate from one sample sequenced in a study of cytomegalovirus exposure and HLA in healthy donors. PCR primers comprised 60 Vbeta and 13 Jbeta primers. Libraries were prepared by immunoSEQ multiplex PCR; TCRdb keeps only in-frame clonotypes and omits some of them. In all, the sample yields more than 200,000 clones. What was sequenced was PBMCs. The origin of the receptors is a woman aged 25-40 years in good health and CMV-seropositive.

The chain recombines TRBV5-1 with TRBJ2-7; TRBD1 matches 9 bases. The V gene's germline CDR1 is SGHRS and CDR2 YFSETQ. The CDR3 totals 19 residues. The V segment lost 3 bases and the J segment 5 bases; nucleotides outside the gene matches: 21. The DNA of the CDR3 is TGCGCCAGCAGCTCCCCACCTGGGACAGGGAGGCTACTTTATCACGAGCAGTACTTC. It yields the protein CASSSPPGTGRLLYHEQYF.

CDR3 protein: CATSPVWAGYNEKLFF. In nucleotides, the CDR3 is TGTGCCACCAGCCCAGTTTGGGCAGGGTATAATGAAAAACTGTTTTTT. The chain has TRBV15 and TRBJ1-4, with D perhaps TRBD1 (5 bases). This CDR3 has 16 amino acids. Germline V gene sequence: CDR1 LNHNV, CDR2 YYDKDF (reference sequence). The V and J ends lost 5 bases and 4 bases respectively, with 17 bases between them. Variable domain in full (rest from reference TRBV15 and TRBJ1-4): DAMVIQNPRYQVTQFGKPVTLSCSQTLNHNVMYWYQQKSSQAPKLLFHYYDKDFNNEADTPDNFQSRRPNTSFCFLDIRSPGLGDTAMYLCATSPVWAGYNEKLFFGSGTQLSVL.

J is TRBJ2-1 and V is TRBV18; 9 nucleotides match TRBD1. Per germline, CDR1 KGHSH and CDR2 LQKENI. The ends lost 1 base at V and 5 bases at J; junction bases unmatched: 3. The CDR3 extends over 15 amino acids. This chain's CDR3 is CASSPRGQGNNEQFF. The CDR3 nucleotides are TGTGCCAGCTCACCACGGGGACAGGGTAACAATGAGCAGTTCTTC.

The chain is built from TRBV19 and TRBJ2-1, with D possibly matching TRBD2 (6 bases). The germline V and J ends were trimmed by 3 bases and 12 bases, with 15 bases remaining between them. CDR3 length: 13 residues. The germline V gene encodes CDR1 LNHDA and CDR2 SQIVND (reference sequence). In DNA, the CDR3 is TGTGCCAGTAGTATGAAACGGGAGACCGGGCAGTTCTTC. It is translated as CASSMKRETGQFF.

The V call is TRBV28, the J call TRBJ2-7; perhaps TRBD2 as D (7 bases). Trimming left V 1 base short and J 4 bases short, with 17 bases between. The germline CDR1 and CDR2 sequences are MDHEN and SYDVKM. The CDR3 has 16 amino acids. The CDR3 coding sequence is TGTGCCAGCAGTTTATTAGAAGGACGGGGGGCGTACGAGCAGTACTTC. Translating gives CASSLLEGRGAYEQYF.

The chain carries TRBV4-3 and TRBJ2-7; 8 positions agree with TRBD2. V dropped 3 bases and J dropped 4; count of bases not matched to a gene: 2. This CDR3 has 13 residues. Germline CDR1 LGHNA, CDR2 YSLEER. The CDR3 sequence is CASSQLAGYEQYF. DNA of the CDR3: TGCGCCAGCAGCCAGCTAGCGGGTTACGAGCAGTACTTC.

The rearrangement joins TRBV25-1 to TRBJ1-5; D gene uncertain. Germline CDR1 is MGHDK and CDR2 is SYGVNS. The CDR3 consists of 15 residues. Trimming took off 1 base at V and 1 base at J, with 8 bases between the two ends. The CDR3 is CASSESRSSNQPQHF. The DNA of the CDR3 is TGTGCCAGCAGTGAATCCAGGTCCAGCAATCAGCCCCAGCATTTT.

V is TRBV11-2 and J is TRBJ2-3; the D is unclear. The CDR3 loop spans 14 amino acids. Trimming removed 0 bases from V and 2 bases from J, with 6 bases in between. Germline V gene data show CDR1 as SGHAT and CDR2 as FQNNGV. This CDR3 reads CASSLELVTDTQYF. The CDR3 coding sequence is TGTGCCAGCAGCTTAGAGCTAGTCACAGATACGCAGTATTTT.

The rearrangement joins TRBV7-2 to TRBJ1-2, with 9 bases identical to TRBD1. The CDR3 contains 15 residues. In germline, CDR1 is SGHTA, CDR2 FQGNSA. V lost 8 bases and J lost 5; bases outside the gene matches: 12. The chain's CDR3 is CASPIGWDRAYGYTF. In DNA form, the CDR3 reads TGTGCCAGCCCAATAGGGTGGGACAGGGCTTATGGCTACACCTTC.

This chain uses TRBV9 with TRBJ2-1, with D hard to call. The CDR3 has 14 residues. V dropped 3 bases and J dropped 3 bases, with 10 bases sitting between them. Germline V gene sequence: CDR1 SGDLS, CDR2 YYNGEE. The CDR3 DNA sequence: TGTGCCAGCAGCGGGGCGTCTCTCTACAATGAGCAGTTCTTC. This gives the protein CASSGASLYNEQFF.

The chain has TRBV9 and TRBJ1-2, with 7 bases matching TRBD1. Germline V gene sequence: CDR1 SGDLS, CDR2 YYNGEE. Trimming took 0 bases from V and 7 from J; bases not matched to a gene: 9. The CDR3 extends over 15 amino acids. CDR3 nucleotides: TGTGCCAGCAGCGTAGACGCACAGGGGTCGGGTGGCTACACCTTC. It specifies CASSVDAQGSGGYTF.

The chain recombines TRBV25-1 with TRBJ1-4, with 12 positions matching TRBD1. Germline CDR1 is MGHDK and CDR2 is SYGVNS. The junction had 13 bases not matched to a gene; V was cut back by 3 bases and J by 8 bases. This CDR3 is built from 18 residues. CDR3: CASSERPGQGAPGEKLFF. The CDR3 nucleotides read TGTGCCAGCAGTGAGCGTCCGGGACAGGGGGCCCCGGGGGAAAAACTGTTTTTT.

The V call is TRBV5-1, the J call TRBJ2-5; possible D gene TRBD1, 6 bases. The CDR3 extends over 13 amino acids. Germline CDR1 reads SGHRS; CDR2 reads YFSETQ. The V end was cut by 5 bases, the J end by 3 bases, with 11 bases between. This CDR3 is CASRQGPEETQYF. Written as DNA, the CDR3 is TGCGCCAGCAGGCAGGGGCCCGAAGAGACCCAGTACTTC.

The CDR3 DNA follows: TGTGCCAGCTCACCCAAACAGTTGGTCGGCGAGCAGTACTTC. It specifies CASSPKQLVGEQYF. The chain links TRBV18 to TRBJ2-7; D unresolved. The CDR3 length is 14 residues. Trimming removed 3 bases at V and 6 bases at J, with 15 bases between. Per germline, CDR1 KGHSH and CDR2 LQKENI.

The V and J genes are TRBV28 and TRBJ1-3, with 7 bases fitting TRBD1. With V trimmed by 6 bases and J by 7 bases, 21 bases remained unmatched. Germline V lookup: CDR1 MDHEN, CDR2 SYDVKM. The CDR3 spans 18 residues. Here the CDR3 DNA reads TGTGCCAGCAGCTCACTGCCAGGGGGAAGAAGAAGGTTGAACACCATATATTTT. Encoded protein: CASSSLPGGRRRLNTIYF.

The V gene is TRBV25-1, the J gene TRBJ2-7; 7 bases match TRBD2. The CDR3 sequence is 13 residues long. Germline loops: CDR1 MGHDK, CDR2 SYGVNS. The V segment lost 6 bases and the J segment 3 bases; nucleotides outside the gene matches: 5. In nucleotides, the CDR3 is TGTGCCAGCAGAAGGAGCGGGAACTACGAGCAGTACTTC. Its translation is CASRRSGNYEQYF.

The gene calls are TRBV19 and TRBJ2-2, with D unresolved. With 5 bases removed from V and 6 bases from J, the gap between germline ends came to 7 bases. Germline assignment: CDR1 LNHDA and CDR2 SQIVND (reference sequence). The CDR3 is 12 residues long. The CDR3 protein is CASSPQAGELFF. CDR3 bases: TGTGCCAGTAGTCCCCAGGCCGGGGAGCTGTTTTTT.

The chain joins TRBV11-2 to TRBJ2-3; a weak D match, TRBD1 (5 bases). Trimming cost V 5 bases and J 1 base, with 22 bases left between them. CDR3 length: 18 amino acids. Germline lookup yields CDR1 SGHAT and CDR2 FQNNGV. The CDR3 here is CASSHWGPDLIGTDTQYF. As DNA, the CDR3 is TGTGCCAGCAGCCACTGGGGCCCTGACTTAATTGGCACAGATACGCAGTATTTT.

The CDR3 DNA sequence: TGTGTTAGCGGGAATACCCACAATGAGCAGTTCTTC. Its protein is CVSGNTHNEQFF. This chain joins TRBV7-8 and TRBJ2-1; 8 bases align to TRBD2. This CDR3 has 12 residues. Per the germline V gene, CDR1 is SGHVS and CDR2 is FQNEAQ.

A word on this clone: At one of its ends the junction is not consistent with the germline gene, which may arise from a read error. CDR3 residues: CSAASGTLVF. CDR3 nucleotide sequence: TGCAGTGCCGCTAGCGGGACACTGGTCTTC. The V call is TRBV20-1, the J call TRBJ2-1; 9 bases align to TRBD2. CDR1 and CDR2 from the germline V gene are DFQATT and SNEGSKA (reference sequence). This CDR3 has 10 amino acids.

The J gene is TRBJ2-5, the V gene TRBV2; TRBD2 might be the D (6 bases). The CDR3 spans 13 residues. In germline, CDR1 is SNHLY, CDR2 FYNNEI. V lost 8 bases and J lost 2, with 12 bases in between. CDR3 residues: CASGSGPQETQYF. CDR3 DNA sequence: TGTGCCAGCGGTAGCGGCCCGCAAGAGACCCAGTACTTC.

The chain is built from TRBV6-6 and TRBJ2-7; a weak D match, TRBD2 (6 bases). CDR1 and CDR2 from the germline V gene are MNHNY and SVGAGI (reference sequence). There are 11 residues in the CDR3. V was cut by 2 bases and J by 7 bases, with 6 bases left in between. CDR3: CASSYGGEQYF. The CDR3 region has the DNA TGTGCCAGCAGTTACGGAGGGGAGCAGTACTTC.

The genes are TRBV6-1 and TRBJ2-3; possibly TRBD1 for D (5 bases). Trimming took 1 base from V and 2 from J, leaving 16 bases between them. This CDR3 is built from 17 residues. The germline gives CDR1 MNHNS, CDR2 SASEGT. CDR3 residues: CASSEVAQVGVTDTQYF. In DNA, the CDR3 is TGTGCCAGCAGTGAAGTGGCACAGGTTGGGGTCACAGATACGCAGTATTTT.

The V and J genes are TRBV30 and TRBJ1-2; D is undetermined. Trimming removed 4 bases from V and 1 base from J, with 7 bases in between. CDR3 length: 12 amino acids. CDR1 is GTSNPN, CDR2 SVGIG, per germline (reference sequence). The CDR3 loop is CAWNGDNYGYTF. The CDR3 DNA is TGTGCCTGGAACGGTGATAACTATGGCTACACCTTC. The variable domain in full, completed from reference TRBV30 and TRBJ1-2, reads SQTIHQWPATLVQPVGSPLSLECTVEGTSNPNLYWYRQAAGRGLQLLFYSVGIGQISSEVPQNLSASRPQDRQFILSSKKLLLSDSGFYLCAWNGDNYGYTFGSGTRLTVV.

V is TRBV6-5 and J is TRBJ1-1, with D uncertain. The CDR3 runs to 15 residues. V was pared by 0 bases and J by 1 base, with 9 bases between. CDR1 and CDR2 (germline): MNHEY, SVGAGI. The CDR3 sequence: CASSYSETPNTEAFF. CDR3 DNA sequence: TGTGCCAGCAGTTACTCTGAGACACCGAACACTGAAGCTTTCTTT.

The rearrangement uses TRBV7-2 and TRBJ1-2, with 8 bases that match TRBD1. The V gene end was trimmed by 1 base and the J gene end by 5 bases; junction bases not matched to a gene: 6. This CDR3 contains 15 residues. The germline CDR1 and CDR2 sequences are SGHTA and FQGNSA. Here the CDR3 reads CASSLGPGQAYGYTF. The CDR3 nucleotides are TGTGCCAGCAGCTTAGGGCCGGGACAGGCGTATGGCTACACCTTC.

V gene TRBV25-1 combines with J gene TRBJ2-7, with D tentatively TRBD2 (6 bases). The V gene lost 1 base and the J gene lost 2 bases, with 12 bases spanning the gap. From germline, CDR1 is MGHDK and CDR2 SYGVNS. The CDR3 runs 15 residues. The CDR3 coding sequence is TGTGCCAGCAGTGAATTAACGGGAGAGGCCTACGAGCAGTACTTC. Translation: CASSELTGEAYEQYF.

The chain has TRBV27 and TRBJ2-7; a weak D match, TRBD2 (6 bases). V lost 2 bases and J lost 5, with 13 bases in between. Per germline, CDR1 MNHEY and CDR2 SMNVEV (reference sequence). CDR3 length equals 14 residues. The CDR3 DNA reads as TGTGCCAGCAGTTTAGCGGGGCAAGAGGACGAGCAGTACTTC. It translates to CASSLAGQEDEQYF.

The CDR3 loop is CASSYLERGGYQETQYF. CDR3 in DNA: TGTGCCAGCAGCTACTTAGAGCGGGGGGGTTACCAAGAGACCCAGTACTTC. The rearrangement uses TRBV7-9 and TRBJ2-5; TRBD2 matches at 10 bases. The CDR3 totals 17 residues. V gave up 4 bases and J gave up 0 bases; unmatched junction bases: 8. Germline V gene data show CDR1 as SEHNR and CDR2 as FQNEAQ (reference sequence).

The V call is TRBV11-2, the J call TRBJ2-2; D unclear. From germline, CDR1 is SGHAT and CDR2 FQNNGV. The CDR3 is 15 amino acids. Trimming stripped 2 bases from V and 6 bases from J, with 13 bases between. CDR3 region: CASSLSLGEAGELFF. CDR3 sequence (DNA): TGTGCCAGCAGCTTAAGCTTGGGCGAAGCCGGGGAGCTGTTTTTT.